A single sample gave rise to the 14 T cell receptor beta chains below, sequenced in a study of cytomegalovirus exposure and HLA in healthy donors. The table came from immunoSEQ multiplex PCR; TCRdb's copy has only in-frame clones and leaves some out. The profile shows some 76,000 clones, approximately 93% of them singletons. What was sequenced was PBMCs. These TCRs come from a woman aged 18 to 35 in good health and CMV-seronegative.

The gene calls are TRBV7-2 and TRBJ2-3; possible D gene TRBD2, 6 bases. There are 14 residues in the CDR3. CDR1 and CDR2 (germline): SGHTA, FQGNSA. V was pared by 5 bases and J by 6 bases, with 15 bases between. DNA for the CDR3: TGTGCCAGCAGCCCGGGACTGGGGCGGGATACGCAGTATTTT. This translates into CASSPGLGRDTQYF.

The genes are TRBV7-2 and TRBJ2-5; 11 bases map to TRBD1. The CDR3 runs 15 residues. Trimming took 5 bases from V and 5 from J; bases not matched to a gene: 7. Looked up from germline, CDR1 is SGHTA and CDR2 is FQGNSA. CDR3 DNA: TGTGCCAGCAGCGATCGGACAGGGGGCGATGAGACCCAGTACTTC. Residues: CASSDRTGGDETQYF. The full variable domain, rest sourced from reference TRBV7-2 and TRBJ2-5, is GAGVSQSPSNKVTEKGKDVELRCDPISGHTALYWYRQSLGQGLEFLIYFQGNSAPDKSGLPSDRFSAERTGGSVSTLTIQRTQQEDSAVYLCASSDRTGGDETQYFGPGTRLLVL.

The chain is built from TRBV4-1 and TRBJ2-7, with D uncertain. V was shortened by 0 bases and J by 0 bases, with 12 bases between the two germline ends. Germline CDR1 and CDR2: MGHRA and YSYEKL. This CDR3 is built from 16 residues. CDR3 residues: CASSQDWRSSSYEQYF. DNA for the CDR3: TGCGCCAGCAGCCAAGATTGGCGGTCGAGCTCCTACGAGCAGTACTTC.

This chain uses TRBV6-5 with TRBJ2-5, with D unresolved. Germline V gene data show CDR1 as MNHEY and CDR2 as SVGAGI. This CDR3 is 13 amino acids long. Trimming removed 7 bases from V and 2 bases from J, with 11 bases in between. The CDR3 coding sequence is TGTGCCAGCACGCGCACCCAACAAGAGACCCAGTACTTC. Its translation is CASTRTQQETQYF.

The rearrangement uses TRBV18 and TRBJ2-7; 10 bases align to TRBD2. The CDR3 has 15 residues. Germline lookup yields CDR1 KGHSH and CDR2 LQKENI. V gave up 3 bases and J gave up 3 bases; unmatched junction bases: 5. Written as DNA, the CDR3 is TGTGCCAGCTCACCCTCTAGCGGGAGTGGCTACGAGCAGTACTTC. Its protein product is CASSPSSGSGYEQYF. Supplemented by reference TRBV18 and TRBJ2-7, the full variable domain reads NAGVMQNPRHLVRRRGQEARLRCSPMKGHSHVYWYRQLPEEGLKFMVYLQKENIIDESGMPKERFSAEFPKEGPSILRIQQVVRGDSAAYFCASSPSSGSGYEQYFGPGTRLTVT.

V usage is TRBV29-1 and J usage is TRBJ2-3; D uncertain. Germline CDR1 SQVTM, CDR2 ANQGSEA. The V end was cut by 2 bases, the J end by 3 bases, with 6 bases between. This CDR3 region has 12 residues. CDR3 coding DNA: TGCAGCGTTGAACCGTTGACAGATACGCAGTATTTT. Translation: CSVEPLTDTQYF.

The V and J genes are TRBV29-1 and TRBJ1-1; 7 nucleotides line up with TRBD1. Germline lookup yields CDR1 SQVTM and CDR2 ANQGSEA. This CDR3 contains 13 residues. Unmatched junction bases numbered 6, after V lost 6 bases and J lost 2 bases. The CDR3 region is CSVAGTVNTEAFF. For the CDR3, the DNA is TGCAGCGTCGCTGGGACAGTTAACACTGAAGCTTTCTTT.

In this sample, this clone turned up a few times. V usage is TRBV5-6 and J usage is TRBJ1-2; perhaps TRBD1 as D (5 bases). The CDR3 length is 17 residues. Germline lookup yields CDR1 SGHDT and CDR2 YYEEEE. V lost 1 base and J 7 bases, leaving 23 bases between the germline ends. The CDR3 region is CASSLNVVVQGTSGYTF. The CDR3 DNA reads TGTGCCAGCAGCTTGAATGTTGTGGTTCAGGGAACAAGTGGCTACACCTTC. Full variable domain (remainder filled in from reference TRBV5-6 and TRBJ1-2): DAGVTQSPTHLIKTRGQQVTLRCSPKSGHDTVSWYQQALGQGPQFIFQYYEEEERQRGNFPDRFSGHQFPNYSSELNVNALLLGDSALYLCASSLNVVVQGTSGYTFGSGTRLTVV.

Only one count was recorded for this clone. This sequence joins TRBV19 and TRBJ1-4; TRBD1 matches 9 bases. The junction had 4 bases not matched to a gene; V was cut back by 1 base and J by 7 bases. This CDR3 spans 15 amino acids. From germline, CDR1 is LNHDA and CDR2 SQIVND (reference sequence). The CDR3 nucleotides read TGTGCCAGTAGTATAGGTGGGACAGGGTCTGAAAAACTGTTTTTT. Translating it yields CASSIGGTGSEKLFF.

The chain joins TRBV2 to TRBJ1-2, with TRBD1 identical over 8 bases. Germline assignment: CDR1 SNHLY and CDR2 FYNNEI. The CDR3 length is 13 residues. V shed 7 bases, J shed 7 bases, and the junction held 8 bases outside the gene matches. The CDR3 reads CASKEDRVGGYTF. Here the CDR3 DNA reads TGTGCCAGCAAGGAGGACAGGGTCGGTGGCTACACCTTC. The full variable domain, rest sourced from reference TRBV2 and TRBJ1-2, is EPEVTQTPSHQVTQMGQEVILRCVPISNHLYFYWYRQILGQKVEFLVSFYNNEISEKSEIFDDQFSVERPDGSNFTLKIRSTKLEDSAMYFCASKEDRVGGYTFGSGTRLTVV.

This chain links TRBV2 with TRBJ1-1, with a tentative D call TRBD1 (5 bases). Trimming pared 1 base from V and 5 bases from J, leaving 17 bases between. This CDR3 is built from 16 residues. The V gene's germline CDR1 is SNHLY and CDR2 FYNNEI. CDR3: CASSEGAGQGRTEAFF. Here the CDR3 DNA reads TGTGCCAGCAGTGAAGGAGCAGGGCAAGGTCGAACTGAAGCTTTCTTT. Together with reference TRBV2 and TRBJ1-1, the CDR3 gives the full variable domain: EPEVTQTPSHQVTQMGQEVILRCVPISNHLYFYWYRQILGQKVEFLVSFYNNEISEKSEIFDDQFSVERPDGSNFTLKIRSTKLEDSAMYFCASSEGAGQGRTEAFFGQGTRLTVV.

The chain employs TRBV6-4 and TRBJ2-7; TRBD1 matches 7 bases. Germline CDR1 is MRHNA and CDR2 is SNTAGT. The CDR3 contains 18 residues. Trimming cost V 0 bases and J 3 bases; bases outside gene matches: 14. Here the CDR3 DNA reads TGTGCCAGCAGTGACTCGGTTAGTTTGGGACAGCAAGTCTACGAGCAGTACTTC. It yields the protein CASSDSVSLGQQVYEQYF.

This chain connects TRBV23-1 to TRBJ2-7; 9 bases are shared with TRBD1. TRBV23-1 is an open reading frame whose function is uncertain. V shed 8 bases and J 5 bases; nucleotides not matched to a gene: 7. This CDR3 has 13 residues. CDR3 coding DNA: TGCGCCAGCGGCCACAGGGGGCCCCACGAGCAGTACTTC. Protein sequence: CASGHRGPHEQYF.

The chain uses TRBV21-1 and TRBJ2-7; TRBD1, the D gene given by the table, was not confirmed from the DNA. TRBV21-1 is classified as a pseudogene. This CDR3 has 15 residues. In nucleotides, the CDR3 is TGTGCCAGCAGCAAATCGGGACAGGGGCTTTCCGAGCAGTACTTC. This codes for CASSKSGQGLSEQYF.